Each of the 4 T cell receptor beta chains below was sequenced from the same sample in a study of tissue T cells after allogeneic stem cell transplantation. As for time point: mouse harvest day 7 after allogeneic transplant. Tail vein injection delivered 10^7 T-cell-depleted bone marrow cells and 10^6 splenic CD5+ T cells. Libraries were prepared by immunoSEQ multiplex PCR; TCRdb keeps only in-frame clonotypes and omits some of them. The sample yields about 6,600 clones, around 50% seen once. The sample was lymph node tissue. The receptors come from a female BALB/c mouse given C57BL/6 T cells with graft-versus-host disease after an allogeneic hematopoietic cell transplant.

Turning to this clone: Genes and germline are mouse. The sequence runs out 1 residue before the end of the CDR3; the remainder is reconstructed from the germline J gene. The sample contains more than one DNA sequence encoding this CDR3. J is TRBJ2-5 and V is TRBV31; possible D gene TRBD2, 6 bases. V was shortened by 0 bases and J by 2 bases, with 12 bases between the two germline ends. The CDR3 loop spans 15 amino acids. From germline, CDR1 is GKSSPN and CDR2 SITVG. The part of the CDR3 DNA that was read is TGTGCCTGGAGTCTAGGTGGGGGAGGCCAAGACACCCAGTAC. The encoded protein is CAWSLGGGGQDTQY. The entire CDR3 reads CAWSLGGGGQDTQYF.

As concerns this clone: The germline and genes are mouse ones. The missing CDR3 end, 1 residue past where the read stops, is filled in from the germline J gene. The genes are TRBV17 and TRBJ1-3; D not resolved. The CDR3 length is 13 residues. V gave up 3 bases and J gave up 4 bases, with 7 bases separating them. Germline-derived CDR1 and CDR2 are MNHDT and YYDKIL. The part of the CDR3 DNA that was read is TGTGCTAGCAGTAGGGTGCCGGGAAATACGCTCTAT. Translation: CASSRVPGNTLY. The complete CDR3 protein is CASSRVPGNTLYF.

As to this clone: Genes and germline come from the mouse. The read stops 1 residue short of the end of the CDR3; the missing end is completed from the germline J gene. The chain uses TRBV26 and TRBJ1-3; 9 bases are shared with TRBD1. After removal of 4 bases from V and 4 bases from J, the junction contained 5 bases not matched to a gene. Germline CDR1 and CDR2: KGHPV and FQNQEV (reference sequence). CDR3 size: 15 residues. The CDR3 is CASSPDRGGGNTLYF. The sequenced CDR3 bases are TGTGCCAGCAGTCCGGACAGGGGAGGAGGAAATACGCTCTAT. Complete variable domain (other parts from reference TRBV26 and TRBJ1-3): NSKVIQTPRYLVKGQGQKAKMRCIPEKGHPVVFWYQQNKNNEFKFLINFQNQEVLQQIDMTEKRFSAECPSNSPCSLEIQSSEAGDSALYLCASSPDRGGGNTLYFGEGSRLIVV.

This clone has just a few counts. Germline and genes: mouse. The sequenced fragment ends 1 residue before the CDR3 boundary, so the rest is inferred from the germline J gene. V usage is TRBV3 and J usage is TRBJ2-7, with TRBD2 identical over 10 bases. Trimming removed 1 base from V and 7 bases from J; junction bases left unmatched: 4. Germline CDR1 and CDR2: SNHLY and FYNGKV (reference sequence). This CDR3 has 14 residues. The CDR3 spells CASSLGLGGGEQYF. Partial CDR3 DNA: TGTGCCAGCAGCTTAGGACTGGGGGGTGGGGAACAGTAC.